The 32 T cell receptor beta chains given below trace back to one sample, sequenced in a study of blood T cells in healthy people across ages. For the second PCR, which ran for about 7 to 11 cycles, a sample-barcoded 5' primer and a J-beta primer mix were used. Each CDR3 protein gets one entry after TCRdb re-called the 5' RACE reads with MiXCR. This table holds hundreds of thousands of distinct CDR3 sequences, around three fifths found once. The sample was blood. The receptors derive from a man in his forties in good health.

The V call is TRBV28, the J call TRBJ2-5; D not resolved. Germline V CDR1 and CDR2: MDHEN, SYDVKM. Trimming shortened V by 4 bases and J by 1 base, and 19 bases separated the two germline ends. CDR3 size: 17 residues. The DNA of the CDR3 is TGTGCCAGCAGTTGCCTTAGGAAAAGTGTCATCCAAGAGACCCAGTACTTC. This gives the protein CASSCLRKSVIQETQYF. Drawing the rest from reference TRBV28 and TRBJ2-5, the complete variable domain is DVKVTQSSRYLVKRTGEKVFLECVQDMDHENMFWYRQDPGLGLRLIYFSYDVKMKEKGDIPEGYSVSREKKERFSLILESASTNQTSMYLCASSCLRKSVIQETQYFGPGTRLLVL.

J is TRBJ1-1 and V is TRBV30; the match to TRBD1 covers 11 bases. With V trimmed by 0 bases and J by 4 bases, 4 bases remained unmatched. Per the germline V gene, CDR1 is GTSNPN and CDR2 is SVGIG (reference sequence). The CDR3 runs to 15 residues. CDR3 nucleotide sequence: TGTGCCTGGAGTGTACTGGGGACAGGGGGCACTGAAGCTTTCTTT. Amino acid sequence: CAWSVLGTGGTEAFF.

This clonotype was detected a few times. The V call is TRBV6-1, the J call TRBJ2-7; D not certain. CDR3 length: 13 residues. Between the trimmed V and J ends, which lost 4 bases and 0 bases, there was a span of 7 bases. From germline, CDR1 is MNHNS and CDR2 SASEGT. The CDR3 nucleotides read TGTGCCAGCAGTGCCAGGATCTCCTACGAGCAGTACTTC. This sequence encodes CASSARISYEQYF.

This clonotype was counted many times. The chain is built from TRBV20-1 and TRBJ2-1; D might be TRBD2 (5 bases). This CDR3 has 15 residues. Germline assignment: CDR1 DFQATT and CDR2 SNEGSKA (reference sequence). V lost 6 bases and J 4 bases, leaving 19 bases between the germline ends. The CDR3 spells CSAPSATSPYNEQFF. The CDR3 DNA sequence: TGCAGTGCCCCCTCAGCAACTAGTCCATACAATGAGCAGTTCTTC.

The rearrangement links TRBV28 to TRBJ2-7, with D hard to call. The closer fit of TRBJ2-5 to the DNA end suggests the J call may be wrong. This CDR3 region has 13 residues. Looked up from germline, CDR1 is MDHEN and CDR2 is SYDVKM. The chain's CDR3 is CASTNGVGGTQYF. The CDR3 DNA is TGTGCCAGCACTAACGGTGTTGGCGGGACCCAGTACTTC.

The chain uses TRBV20-1 and TRBJ2-1; D tentatively reads TRBD1 or TRBD2 (7 bases each). Germline V gene sequence: CDR1 DFQATT, CDR2 SNEGSKA (reference sequence). Trimming removed 6 bases at V and 0 bases at J, with 15 bases between. CDR3 length: 15 amino acids. The CDR3 loop reads CSAPGGQSSYNEQFF. The CDR3 DNA reads TGCAGTGCCCCGGGGGGACAGAGCTCCTACAATGAGCAGTTCTTC.

Many counts were recorded for this clonotype. V usage is TRBV3-1 and J usage is TRBJ1-6; TRBD1 matches at 7 bases. The CDR3 has 18 residues. The V gene's germline CDR1 is LGHDT and CDR2 YNNKEL (reference sequence). Losses at the gene ends were 0 bases for V and 10 bases for J; bases not matched to a gene: 15. In DNA form, the CDR3 reads TGTGCCAGCAGCCAAGATGGGACAGCCCCTTTGCTGCGATCACCCCTCCACTTT. Translation gives CASSQDGTAPLLRSPLHF.

The V and J genes are TRBV6-6 and TRBJ1-2; no firm D call. The CDR3 length is 11 residues. V was clipped by 6 bases and J by 8 bases, with 10 bases between them. Germline CDR1 and CDR2: MNHNY and SVGAGI (reference sequence). The CDR3 region is CASREEEGYTF. The CDR3 DNA is TGTGCCAGCAGGGAAGAGGAGGGCTACACCTTC.

This clonotype has a single count. The chain uses TRBV24-1 and TRBJ2-1, with D perhaps matching TRBD1 or TRBD2 (6 bases each). There are 15 residues in the CDR3. V shed 7 bases and J shed 4 bases, with 16 bases lying between them. From germline, CDR1 is KGHDR and CDR2 SFDVKD. This CDR3 is CATSVRGDPYNEQFF. The CDR3 bases are TGTGCCACCAGCGTAAGGGGGGACCCTTACAATGAGCAGTTCTTC.

J is TRBJ2-3 and V is TRBV7-2, with 7 bases aligning to TRBD1. CDR3 length equals 16 residues. Germline-derived CDR1 and CDR2 are SGHTA and FQGNSA. The J segment lost 2 bases and the V segment lost 3 bases, leaving 8 bases of the junction unmatched. The CDR3 loop reads CASSLELTGTTDTQYF. CDR3 in DNA: TGTGCCAGCAGCTTGGAATTGACAGGGACCACAGATACGCAGTATTTT. Using reference TRBV7-2 and TRBJ2-3 for the parts outside the CDR3, the full variable domain is GAGVSQSPSNKVTEKGKDVELRCDPISGHTALYWYRQSLGQGLEFLIYFQGNSAPDKSGLPSDRFSAERTGGSVSTLTIQRTQQEDSAVYLCASSLELTGTTDTQYFGPGTRLTVL.

This sequence joins TRBV5-1 and TRBJ2-7, with 7 bases lining up with TRBD1. The CDR3 spans 12 residues. Germline assignment: CDR1 SGHRS and CDR2 YFSETQ. J gave up 12 bases and V 2 bases, and 8 bases lay outside the gene matches. This CDR3 reads CASSLTSDRWYF. Here the CDR3 DNA reads TGCGCCAGCAGCTTAACATCGGACAGGTGGTACTTC.

A few counts support this clonotype. DNA of the CDR3: TGTGCCAGCAGTTTAAGCCTAGCGGGAATGTTAGAGACCCAGTACTTC. This sequence encodes CASSLSLAGMLETQYF. J is TRBJ2-5 and V is TRBV12-3 or TRBV12-4; TRBD2 aligns across 9 bases. Trimming removed 2 bases from V and 4 bases from J; junction bases left unmatched: 8. This CDR3 has 16 amino acids.

The chain has TRBV5-1 and TRBJ1-4, with TRBD1 as a possible D gene (5 bases). The CDR3 is 12 residues long. Trimming took 3 bases from V and 8 from J, leaving 8 bases between them. Looked up from germline, CDR1 is SGHRS and CDR2 is YFSETQ. CDR3: CASSSKGEKLFF. Written as DNA, the CDR3 is TGCGCCAGCAGCTCGAAGGGGGAAAAACTGTTTTTT.

This sequence joins TRBV7-9 and TRBJ2-1; TRBD1 agrees at 10 bases. Trimming at V came to 4 bases and at J to 8 bases, leaving 11 bases not matched to a gene. The length of the CDR3 is 16 residues. Germline values: CDR1 SEHNR, CDR2 FQNEAQ (reference sequence). This CDR3 reads CASSSLPGQGSDEQFF. The CDR3, as DNA: TGTGCCAGCAGCTCCCTTCCGGGACAGGGGAGCGATGAGCAGTTCTTC.

The chain joins TRBV20-1 to TRBJ1-2, with a weak D call TRBD1 (5 bases). This CDR3 is built from 13 residues. The V gene lost 4 bases and the J gene lost 5 bases, with 14 bases spanning the gap. Germline-derived CDR1 and CDR2 are DFQATT and SNEGSKA (reference sequence). The CDR3 region is CSAKPGTLYGYTF. CDR3 sequence (DNA): TGCAGTGCTAAACCAGGGACTCTTTATGGCTACACCTTC.

The chain couples TRBV20-1 to TRBJ1-1; D is possibly TRBD1 (5 bases). The V end was cut by 7 bases, the J end by 1 base, with 13 bases between. CDR1 is DFQATT, CDR2 SNEGSKA, per germline (reference sequence). The CDR3 runs to 13 residues. The CDR3 nucleotides read TGCAGTGGGGGGGAAGACAGGAACACTGAAGCTTTCTTT. Amino acids: CSGGEDRNTEAFF.

The chain couples TRBV29-1 to TRBJ1-2; D might be TRBD1 (6 bases). Between the trimmed V and J ends, which lost 6 bases and 0 bases, there was a span of 11 bases. Germline assignment: CDR1 SQVTM and CDR2 ANQGSEA. This CDR3 has 13 amino acids. CDR3 DNA sequence: TGCAGCGTAAACAGGGAGACTAACTATGGCTACACCTTC. It yields the protein CSVNRETNYGYTF.

The J gene is TRBJ1-5, the V gene TRBV6-6, with D maybe TRBD1 (5 bases). The germline gives CDR1 MNHNY, CDR2 SVGAGI (reference sequence). V was clipped by 6 bases and J by 5 bases, with 17 bases between them. CDR3 length: 15 residues. The CDR3 region is CASSPLDRKDQPQHF. Written as DNA, the CDR3 is TGTGCCAGCAGCCCCCTCGACAGAAAGGATCAGCCCCAGCATTTT.

J is TRBJ2-1 and V is TRBV28; weak D call: TRBD2 (6 bases). CDR1 and CDR2 (germline): MDHEN, SYDVKM. The V gene lost 8 bases and the J gene lost 9 bases, with 29 bases spanning the gap. This CDR3 is 17 amino acids long. The CDR3 DNA reads as TGTGCCAGCCCTAAAGGACGGGACTTCCCGCATAGTGGTGAGCAGTTCTTC. It is translated as CASPKGRDFPHSGEQFF.

The chain recombines TRBV20-1 with TRBJ2-4, with TRBD2 identical over 9 bases. Germline V CDR1 and CDR2: DFQATT, SNEGSKA (reference sequence). The CDR3 runs to 12 residues. The J segment lost 7 bases and the V segment lost 6 bases, leaving 4 bases of the junction unmatched. CDR3 sequence: CSAAGGRNIQYF. The CDR3 nucleotides are TGCAGTGCCGCGGGGGGGAGGAACATTCAGTACTTC.

The genes are TRBV20-1 and TRBJ1-1; D unresolved. Germline CDR1 DFQATT, CDR2 SNEGSKA (reference sequence). V dropped 5 bases and J dropped 1 base, with 14 bases sitting between them. This CDR3 contains 14 residues. The CDR3 is CSAPPGPPNTEAFF. CDR3 in DNA: TGCAGTGCTCCTCCGGGCCCGCCGAACACTGAAGCTTTCTTT.

This clonotype turned up a few times. The chain is built from TRBV14 and TRBJ1-2; D may be TRBD1 (6 bases). V gave up 4 bases and J gave up 8 bases, with 11 bases separating them. CDR1 and CDR2 (germline): SGHDN, FVKESK. There are 12 residues in the CDR3. The DNA of the CDR3 is TGTGCCAGCAGCCGGAACAGGGTCGGCTACACCTTC. Amino acids: CASSRNRVGYTF.

V gene TRBV6-1 combines with J gene TRBJ2-3; the D gene could be TRBD1 or TRBD2 (5 bases each). V was trimmed by 6 bases and J by 2 bases, leaving 18 bases between them. The CDR3 contains 16 residues. The germline V gene encodes CDR1 MNHNS and CDR2 SASEGT. The chain's CDR3 is CASRPPPGDPTDTQYF. CDR3 nucleotides: TGTGCCAGCAGGCCCCCCCCCGGGGACCCCACAGATACGCAGTATTTT.

This sequence joins TRBV3-1 and TRBJ1-4; 9 nucleotides align to TRBD1. The germline V gene encodes CDR1 LGHDT and CDR2 YNNKEL (reference sequence). The CDR3 spans 17 residues. The V and J ends lost 0 bases and 8 bases, in that order; junction bases with no gene match: 10. CDR3 sequence reads: CASSQDLWGQGREKLFF. As DNA, the CDR3 is TGTGCCAGCAGCCAAGACCTTTGGGGACAGGGACGAGAAAAACTGTTTTTT.

This clonotype was observed a handful of times. The chain has TRBV2 and TRBJ2-5, with unresolved D. CDR1 and CDR2 (germline): SNHLY, FYNNEI. This CDR3 is built from 13 residues. With 2 bases removed from V and 5 bases from J, the gap between germline ends came to 9 bases. The CDR3 sequence: CASSEMLGETQYF. The CDR3 coding sequence is TGTGCCAGCAGTGAAATGTTGGGGGAGACCCAGTACTTC.

The chain carries TRBV5-4 and TRBJ1-1; D possibly corresponds to TRBD1 (6 bases). The CDR3 loop spans 16 amino acids. CDR1 SGHNT and CDR2 YYREEE come from the germline V gene (reference sequence). V was trimmed by 0 bases and J by 3 bases, leaving 15 bases between them. The CDR3 coding sequence is TGTGCCAGCAGCTTGGCCCAGGGACAAAAGGACACTGAAGCTTTCTTT. It translates to CASSLAQGQKDTEAFF.

The chain joins TRBV12-3 or TRBV12-4 to TRBJ2-5, with D perhaps matching TRBD1 (6 bases). This CDR3 region has 15 residues. Trimming pared 4 bases from V and 1 base from J, leaving 13 bases between. CDR3 region: CASSSSTGSQETQYF. The CDR3 DNA sequence: TGTGCCAGCAGTTCAAGCACAGGGAGCCAAGAGACCCAGTACTTC.

The chain is built from TRBV12-3 or TRBV12-4 and TRBJ2-2; no clear D. V shed 1 base and J shed 5 bases, with 14 bases lying between them. The CDR3 sequence is 16 residues long. The CDR3 sequence: CASSLDRVVLTGELFF. The DNA of the CDR3 is TGTGCCAGCAGTTTAGATAGGGTTGTATTAACCGGGGAGCTGTTTTTT.

V is TRBV6-5 and J is TRBJ2-3; 11 bases align to TRBD2. The V segment lost 0 bases and the J segment 0 bases; nucleotides outside the gene matches: 8. The germline V gene has CDR1 MNHEY and CDR2 SVGAGI. CDR3 length equals 19 residues. For the CDR3, the DNA is TGTGCCAGCAGTTACTCGAGCCTAGCGGGGGGCCGTAGCACAGATACGCAGTATTTT. Its protein product is CASSYSSLAGGRSTDTQYF.

Details on this clonotype: At one boundary the junction diverges from the germline segment, which might be a read error. The gene calls are TRBV28 and TRBJ2-7, with D possibly matching TRBD1 (6 bases). Germline CDR1 and CDR2: MDHEN and SYDVKM. The CDR3 runs to 14 residues. This CDR3 reads CASSVSGTSYGQYF. The CDR3 DNA is TGTGCCAGCAGTGTCAGTGGGACATCCTACGGGCAGTACTTC. The variable domain in full, completed from reference TRBV28 and TRBJ2-7, reads DVKVTQSSRYLVKRTGEKVFLECVQDMDHENMFWYRQDPGLGLRLIYFSYDVKMKEKGDIPEGYSVSREKKERFSLILESASTNQTSMYLCASSVSGTSYGQYFGPGTRLTVT.

The J gene is TRBJ2-1, the V gene TRBV5-1, with D possibly being TRBD2 (6 bases). The V end was cut by 0 bases, the J end by 3 bases, with 22 bases between. Germline loops: CDR1 SGHRS, CDR2 YFSETQ. The CDR3 consists of 19 residues. The CDR3: CASSLGLEALRANYNEQFF. The CDR3 DNA reads TGCGCCAGCAGCTTGGGACTAGAAGCTCTTCGAGCTAACTACAATGAGCAGTTCTTC.

V gene TRBV4-1 combines with J gene TRBJ1-5, with TRBD1 matching over 9 bases. This CDR3 region has 16 residues. The J segment lost 9 bases and the V segment lost 0 bases, leaving 9 bases of the junction unmatched. Per germline, CDR1 MGHRA and CDR2 YSYEKL. The CDR3 region is CASSQEGGQGRRPQHF. The CDR3, as DNA: TGCGCCAGCAGCCAAGAAGGAGGACAGGGGAGAAGGCCCCAGCATTTT.